Presented here are 3 T cell receptor beta chains from one specimen sequenced in a study of blood T cell repertoires in COVID-19 (dated by TCRdb to 2019 to 2021). The library was made by the immunoSEQ multiplex PCR assay. The table comes from immuneACCESS by way of TCRdb, which keeps in-frame sequences with V and J called. Part of the clones is missing from these tables; in studies checked, under half for an unresolved V gene and the rest for unknown reasons. The sample yields some 110,000 clones; roughly 89% were counted once. Of the sample, almost 4.5% falls within the top ten clones. The source material was peripheral blood. The receptor set was obtained from a man aged 40-49 years with acute or convalescent COVID-19.

The genes are TRBV6-5 and TRBJ1-5; D uncertain. CDR3 length equals 14 residues. Germline-derived CDR1 and CDR2 are MNHEY and SVGAGI. V lost 2 bases to trimming and J lost 6 bases, with 11 bases between them. The CDR3 spells CASSYRGRGQPQHF. DNA for the CDR3: TGTGCCAGCAGTTACCGGGGTCGGGGTCAGCCCCAGCATTTT.

The chain carries TRBV27 and TRBJ2-1; possible D gene TRBD2, 6 bases. V lost 5 bases to trimming and J lost 9 bases, with 20 bases between them. CDR1 is MNHEY and CDR2 is SMNVEV in the germline V gene (reference sequence). The CDR3 runs to 15 residues. The CDR3 spells CASSPPSLAGLEQFF. Written as DNA, the CDR3 is TGTGCCAGCAGTCCCCCCTCCCTGGCGGGGCTTGAGCAGTTCTTC.

This clone was observed once. The rearrangement uses TRBV7-8 and TRBJ1-2; 7 positions agree with TRBD1. CDR3 size: 14 residues. Germline values: CDR1 SGHVS, CDR2 FQNEAQ. The V segment lost 8 bases and the J segment 4 bases; nucleotides outside the gene matches: 10. DNA for the CDR3: TGTGCCAGCGCCCCAGGGGGAGGACTCTATGGCTACACCTTC. Amino acids: CASAPGGGLYGYTF.